Listed below are T cell receptor beta chains from one sample, sequenced in a study of shared clonotypes between healthy human individuals. Profiled with immunoSEQ multiplex PCR; TCRdb holds only in-frame clones, not every one. Here the sample spans about 2.2 million clones, over 85% being singletons. The specimen was naive CD8+ T cells from PBMCs. These receptors were taken from a man aged 18 to 29 in good health. Some clones in this sample may be carry-over from other donors' samples. Each CDR3 is given with its conserved first and last residue. The D gene is left open where the match is weak. Clone size is not always given. Where it is, it says once, few, many or a class for expanded clones.

>TRBJ2-5|-|-|TRBV19
TGTGCCAGTAGCCCGGTGGGGGAGACTGAGACCCAGTACTTC
CASSPVGETETQYF
>TRBJ1-5|-|TRBD1|TRBV28
TGTGCCAGCAGTCTGGGACAGGGAAGTCAGCCCCAGCATTTT
CASSLGQGSQPQHF
>TRBJ2-1|-|TRBD2|TRBV13
TGTGCCAGCAGCTTCGGGACTAGCGGCTACAATGAGCAGTTCTTC
CASSFGTSGYNEQFF
>TRBJ2-3|once|-|TRBV7-2
TGTGCCAGCAGCTTATCCGGCGGGTTCACAGATACGCAGTATTTT
CASSLSGGFTDTQYF
>TRBJ2-5|-|-|TRBV5-6
TGTGCCAGCAGTGGGAGGCGGGAAGAACAAGAGACCCAGTACTTC
CASSGRREEQETQYF
>TRBJ1-5|-|-|TRBV27
TGTGCCAGCAGTTTAGATAGGGGGAATCAGCCCCAGCATTTT
CASSLDRGNQPQHF
>TRBJ1-2|-|-|TRBV6-5
TGTGCCAGCAGTTACTATGACGGCAGCTATGGCTACACCTTC
CASSYYDGSYGYTF
>TRBJ2-7|-|-|TRBV27
TGTGCCAGCAGCCTTATCGGAGGAGGGGGCCCCTACGAGCAGTACTTC
CASSLIGGGGPYEQYF
>TRBJ2-3|-|-|TRBV29-1
TGCAGCGTTGAGCAGGGTCCCGATACGCAGTATTTT
CSVEQGPDTQYF
>TRBJ1-5|-|TRBD1|TRBV28
TGTGCCAGCAGCCCAAGACAGGGTAATCAGCCCCAGCATTTT
CASSPRQGNQPQHF
>TRBJ1-2|-|TRBD1|TRBV9
TGTGCCAGCAGCGTGGGACAGGTGAAGAACTATGGCTACACCTTC
CASSVGQVKNYGYTF
>TRBJ2-7|once|TRBD1|TRBV5-6
TGTGCCAGCAGCTTGGTGGGACAGGGAGCCGAGCAGTACTTC
CASSLVGQGAEQYF
>TRBJ2-5|-|-|TRBV19
TGTGCCAGTAGTCAGGGCTTCGGAGAGACCCAGTACTTC
CASSQGFGETQYF
>TRBJ1-1|-|-|TRBV28
TGTGCCAGCAGTTTATGGGTGACGGACACTGAAGCTTTCTTT
CASSLWVTDTEAFF
>TRBJ2-2|-|-|TRBV28
TGTGCCAGCAGGGGACCTTCTGGGGAGCTGTTTTTT
CASRGPSGELFF
>TRBJ2-7|-|-|TRBV6-5
TGTGCCAGCAGTTACGAGCCTGATTTCTGGGAGCAGTACTTC
CASSYEPDFWEQYF
>TRBJ1-2|once|TRBD1|TRBV6-1
TGTGCCAGCAGTGAGACAGGGGGGAAAACTAACTATGGCTACACCTTC
CASSETGGKTNYGYTF
>TRBJ2-7|-|TRBD1|TRBV15
TGTGCCACCAGCAGAGAAAGAAGACAGGGAAGCTCCTACGAGCAGTACTTC
CATSRERRQGSSYEQYF
>TRBJ2-1|-|-|TRBV18
TGTGCCAGCTCCACCCCAACTAGTCAGAGAGCCCATGAGCAGTTCTTC
CASSTPTSQRAHEQFF
>TRBJ2-4|-|TRBD1|TRBV7-9
TGTGCCAGCAGCTTATTTACAGGGGACAAAAACATTCAGTACTTC
CASSLFTGDKNIQYF
>TRBJ2-5|-|-|TRBV27
TGTGCCAGCAGTTTATTATCTGGTCGGCAGGAGAACTTC
CASSLLSGRQENF
>TRBJ1-2|-|-|TRBV7-9
TGTGCCAGCAGCTTAGACCAGGGGCCAGCTAACTATGGCTACACCTTC
CASSLDQGPANYGYTF
>TRBJ2-7|-|TRBD1|TRBV14
TGTGCCAGCAGGCCTCGGACAGGACCCTCGGGGGAGCAGTACTTC
CASRPRTGPSGEQYF
>TRBJ1-1|-|-|TRBV7-2
TGTGCCAGCAGCTGGATCAAGGAGCCCTCTTTCTTT
CASSWIKEPSFF
>TRBJ2-1|-|TRBD2|TRBV29-1
TGCAGCCCTTCTCCCCCGACTAGCGGAGTTGAGCAGTTCTTC
CSPSPPTSGVEQFF